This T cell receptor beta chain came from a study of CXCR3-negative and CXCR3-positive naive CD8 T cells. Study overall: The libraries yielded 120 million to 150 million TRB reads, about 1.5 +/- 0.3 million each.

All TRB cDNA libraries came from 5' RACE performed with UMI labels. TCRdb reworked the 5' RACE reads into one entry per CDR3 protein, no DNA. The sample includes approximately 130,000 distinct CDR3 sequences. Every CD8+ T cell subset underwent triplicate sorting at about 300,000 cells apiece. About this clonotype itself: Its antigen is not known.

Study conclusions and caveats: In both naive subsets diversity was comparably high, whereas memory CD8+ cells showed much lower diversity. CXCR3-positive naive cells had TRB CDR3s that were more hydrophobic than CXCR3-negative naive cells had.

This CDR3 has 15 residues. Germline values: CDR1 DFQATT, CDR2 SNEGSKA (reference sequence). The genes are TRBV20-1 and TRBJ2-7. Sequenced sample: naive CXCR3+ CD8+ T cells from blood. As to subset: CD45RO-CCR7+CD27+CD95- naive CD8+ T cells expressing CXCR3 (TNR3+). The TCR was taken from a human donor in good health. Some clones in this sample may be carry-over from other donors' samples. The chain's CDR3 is CSARDRRSSSYEQYF.